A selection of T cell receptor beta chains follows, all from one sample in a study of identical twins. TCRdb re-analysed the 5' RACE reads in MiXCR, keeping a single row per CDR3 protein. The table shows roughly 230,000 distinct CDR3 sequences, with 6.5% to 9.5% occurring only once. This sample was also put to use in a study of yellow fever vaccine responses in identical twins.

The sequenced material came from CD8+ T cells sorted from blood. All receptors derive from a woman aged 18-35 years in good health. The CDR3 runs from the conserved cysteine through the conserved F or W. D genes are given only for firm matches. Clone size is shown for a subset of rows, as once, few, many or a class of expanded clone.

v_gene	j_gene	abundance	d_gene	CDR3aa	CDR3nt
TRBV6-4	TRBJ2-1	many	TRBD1	CASRPGQGAVGEQFF	TGTGCCAGCAGACCAGGACAGGGGGCGGTTGGAGAGCAGTTCTTC
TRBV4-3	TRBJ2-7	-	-	CASSQGRSPSYEQYF	TGCGCCAGCAGCCAGGGCAGGTCCCCTTCCTACGAGCAGTACTTC
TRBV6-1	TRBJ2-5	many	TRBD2	CASTSTSGVETQYF	TGTGCCAGCACCTCCACTAGCGGGGTAGAGACCCAGTACTTC
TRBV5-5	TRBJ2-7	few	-	CASSFRAEQYF	TGTGCCAGCAGCTTTAGGGCCGAGCAGTACTTC
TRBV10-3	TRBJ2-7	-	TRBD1	CAISESGTGEYEQYF	TGTGCCATCAGTGAGTCTGGGACAGGGGAATACGAGCAGTACTTC
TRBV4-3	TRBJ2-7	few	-	CASSQGQTAYEQYF	TGCGCCAGCAGCCAGGGACAAACGGCCTACGAGCAGTACTTC
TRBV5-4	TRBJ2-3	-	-	CASSLTGSLEDTQYF	TGTGCCAGCAGCTTGACGGGATCCCTGGAAGATACGCAGTATTTT
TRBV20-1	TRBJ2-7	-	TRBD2	CSARDSRWEGLGEQYF	TGCAGTGCTAGAGATTCTAGGTGGGAGGGGCTGGGCGAGCAGTACTTC
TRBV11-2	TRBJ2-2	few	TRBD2	CASSLVLAGVGELFF	TGTGCCAGCAGCTTAGTTCTAGCGGGGGTCGGGGAGCTGTTTTTT
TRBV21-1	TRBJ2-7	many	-	CAPGRVPYEQYF	TGTGCCCCAGGTCGGGTTCCCTACGAGCAGTACTTC
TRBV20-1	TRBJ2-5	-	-	CSARGLARSVIETQYF	TGCAGTGCTAGAGGCTTAGCCAGATCGGTAATAGAGACCCAGTACTTC
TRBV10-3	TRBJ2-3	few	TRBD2	CAISPSGIRLDTQYF	TGTGCCATCAGTCCCAGCGGGATTCGTCTAGATACGCAGTATTTT
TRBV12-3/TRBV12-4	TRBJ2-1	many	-	CASSPSFGDEQFF	TGTGCCAGCAGTCCGTCCTTCGGGGATGAGCAGTTCTTC
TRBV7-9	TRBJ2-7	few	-	CASSPRTVHPYEQYF	TGTGCCAGCAGTCCAAGGACTGTACACCCCTACGAGCAGTACTTC
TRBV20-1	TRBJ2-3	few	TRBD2	CSAILALPADTQYF	TGCAGTGCCATACTAGCGTTACCCGCAGATACGCAGTATTTT
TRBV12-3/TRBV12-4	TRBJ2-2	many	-	CASTFPSGAVTGELFF	TGTGCCAGCACCTTCCCATCGGGGGCCGTAACCGGGGAGCTGTTTTTT
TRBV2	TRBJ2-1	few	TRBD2	CASRGLAGTSYNEQFF	TGTGCCAGCAGGGGTTTAGCGGGAACATCCTACAATGAGCAGTTCTTC
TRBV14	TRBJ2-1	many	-	CASSITGTGEQFF	TGTGCCAGCAGCATTACAGGCACCGGTGAGCAGTTCTTC
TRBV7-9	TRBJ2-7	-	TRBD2	CATQGGTAYEQYF	TGTGCCACCCAGGGAGGGACGGCCTACGAGCAGTACTTC
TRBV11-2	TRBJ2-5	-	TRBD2	CASSLLTSAQETQYF	TGTGCCAGCAGCTTACTCACTAGCGCTCAAGAGACCCAGTACTTC
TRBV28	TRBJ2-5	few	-	CASSPYPGTAIQETQYF	TGTGCCAGCAGTCCTTATCCCGGGACTGCTATACAAGAGACCCAGTACTTC
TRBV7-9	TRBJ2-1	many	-	CASSLVENYNEQFF	TGTGCCAGCAGCCTAGTGGAGAACTACAATGAGCAGTTCTTC
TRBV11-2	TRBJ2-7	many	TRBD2	CASSTGGHTYEQYF	TGTGCCAGCAGTACGGGGGGTCACACCTACGAGCAGTACTTC
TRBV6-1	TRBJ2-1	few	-	CASSLPGGQNEQFF	TGTGCCAGCAGTCTCCCCGGAGGTCAGAATGAGCAGTTCTTC
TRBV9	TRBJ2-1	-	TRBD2	CASSPCGRAANEQFF	TGTGCCAGCAGCCCCTGCGGGAGGGCCGCCAATGAGCAGTTCTTC
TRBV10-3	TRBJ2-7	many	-	CAISGTYEQYF	TGTGCCATCAGCGGCACCTACGAGCAGTACTTC
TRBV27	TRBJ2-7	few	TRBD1	CASSLTGATYEQYF	TGTGCCAGCAGCCTGACAGGGGCTACCTACGAGCAGTACTTC
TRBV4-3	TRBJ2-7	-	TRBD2	CASSTHAGLAGVEQYF	TGCGCCAGCAGCACTCATGCGGGACTAGCGGGAGTGGAGCAGTACTTC
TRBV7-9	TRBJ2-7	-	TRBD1	CASGLMTRGYEQYF	TGTGCCAGCGGCCTGATGACCAGGGGGTACGAGCAGTACTTC
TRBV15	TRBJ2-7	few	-	CATRAGSHYEQYF	TGTGCCACCAGAGCAGGCTCTCACTACGAGCAGTACTTC
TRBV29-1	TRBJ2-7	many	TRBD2	CSVDVASGGYEQYF	TGCAGCGTTGATGTGGCTAGCGGGGGCTACGAGCAGTACTTC
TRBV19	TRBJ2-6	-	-	CASSFGREANVLTF	TGTGCCAGTAGTTTCGGCCGCGAGGCCAACGTCCTGACTTTC
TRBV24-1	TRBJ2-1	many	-	CATSDLRNNEQFF	TGTGCCACCAGTGATTTACGAAACAATGAGCAGTTCTTC
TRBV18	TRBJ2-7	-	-	CASSPQLPTPYERYF	TGTGCCAGCTCACCACAATTGCCGACTCCCTACGAGCGGTACTTC
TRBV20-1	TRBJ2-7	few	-	CSARGEAYEQYF	TGCAGTGCTAGAGGTGAGGCCTACGAGCAGTACTTC
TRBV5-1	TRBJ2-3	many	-	CASSLAVAGLADTQYF	TGCGCCAGCAGCTTGGCGGTTGCGGGGCTTGCAGATACGCAGTATTTT
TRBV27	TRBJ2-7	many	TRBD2	CASSLSGISYEQYF	TGTGCCAGCAGCTTAAGCGGGATCTCCTACGAGCAGTACTTC
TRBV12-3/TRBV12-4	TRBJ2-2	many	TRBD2	CASSSQIGLAGIGELFF	TGTGCCAGCAGTTCCCAGATCGGACTAGCGGGGATCGGGGAGCTGTTTTTT
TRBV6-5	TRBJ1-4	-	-	CASSYSVRGNKLFF	TGTGCCAGCAGTTACTCCGTTCGCGGGAATAAACTGTTTTTT
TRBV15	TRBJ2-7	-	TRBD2	CATSRDLAGGSYEQYF	TGTGCCACCAGCAGAGATCTAGCGGGGGGCTCCTACGAGCAGTACTTC
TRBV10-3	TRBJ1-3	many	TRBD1	CAISDPQGATGNTIYF	TGTGCCATCAGCGATCCTCAGGGGGCCACGGGAAACACCATATATTTT
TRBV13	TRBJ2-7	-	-	CASSSSGLYYEQYF	TGTGCCAGCAGCTCCTCGGGACTCTACTACGAGCAGTACTTC